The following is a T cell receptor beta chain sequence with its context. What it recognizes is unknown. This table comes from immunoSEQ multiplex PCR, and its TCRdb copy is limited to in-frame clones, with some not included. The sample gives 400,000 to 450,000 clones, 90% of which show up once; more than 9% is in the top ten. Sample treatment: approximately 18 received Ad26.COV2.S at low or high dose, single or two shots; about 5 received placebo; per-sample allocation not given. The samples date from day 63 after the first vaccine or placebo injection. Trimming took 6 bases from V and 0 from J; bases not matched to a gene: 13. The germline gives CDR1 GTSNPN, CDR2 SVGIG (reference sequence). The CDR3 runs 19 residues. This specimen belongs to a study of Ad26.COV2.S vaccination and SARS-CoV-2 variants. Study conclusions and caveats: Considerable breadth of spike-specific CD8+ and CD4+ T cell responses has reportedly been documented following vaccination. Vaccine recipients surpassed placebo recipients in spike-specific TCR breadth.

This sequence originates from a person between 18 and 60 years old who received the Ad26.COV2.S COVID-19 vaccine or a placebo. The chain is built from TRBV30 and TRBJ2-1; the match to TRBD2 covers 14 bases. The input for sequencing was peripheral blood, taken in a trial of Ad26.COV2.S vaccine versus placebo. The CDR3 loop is CACAGEGLAGVSSYNEQFF. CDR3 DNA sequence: TGTGCCTGCGCTGGCGAGGGACTAGCGGGAGTGAGCTCCTACAATGAGCAGTTCTTC.